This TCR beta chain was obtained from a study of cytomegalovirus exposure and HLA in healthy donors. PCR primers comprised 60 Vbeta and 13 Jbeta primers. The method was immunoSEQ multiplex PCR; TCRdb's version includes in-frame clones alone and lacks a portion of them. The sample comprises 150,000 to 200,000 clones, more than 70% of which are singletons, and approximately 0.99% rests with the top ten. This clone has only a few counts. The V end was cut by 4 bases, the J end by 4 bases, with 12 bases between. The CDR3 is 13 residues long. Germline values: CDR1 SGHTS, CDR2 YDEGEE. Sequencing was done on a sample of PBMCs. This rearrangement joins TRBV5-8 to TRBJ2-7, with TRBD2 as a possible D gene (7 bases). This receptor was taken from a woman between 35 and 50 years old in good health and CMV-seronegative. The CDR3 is CASSSGTLYEQYF. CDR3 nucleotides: TGTGCCAGCAGCAGCGGGACACTGTACGAGCAGTACTTC.